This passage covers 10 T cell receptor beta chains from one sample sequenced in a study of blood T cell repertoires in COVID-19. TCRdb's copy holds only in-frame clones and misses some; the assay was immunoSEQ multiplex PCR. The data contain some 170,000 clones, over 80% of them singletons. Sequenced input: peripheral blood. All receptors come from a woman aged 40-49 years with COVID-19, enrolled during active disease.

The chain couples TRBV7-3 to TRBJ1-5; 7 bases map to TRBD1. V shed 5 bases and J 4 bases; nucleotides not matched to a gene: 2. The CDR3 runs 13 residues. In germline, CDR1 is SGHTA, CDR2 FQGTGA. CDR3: CASSRDRNQPQHF. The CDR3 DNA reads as TGTGCCAGCAGCCGGGACAGAAATCAGCCCCAGCATTTT.

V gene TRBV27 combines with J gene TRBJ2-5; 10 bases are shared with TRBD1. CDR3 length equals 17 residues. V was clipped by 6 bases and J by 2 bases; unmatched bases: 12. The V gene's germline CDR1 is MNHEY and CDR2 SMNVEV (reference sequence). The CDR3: CASSRSRRTGGQETQYF. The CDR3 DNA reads TGTGCCAGCAGCCGCTCGAGAAGGACAGGGGGACAAGAGACCCAGTACTTC.

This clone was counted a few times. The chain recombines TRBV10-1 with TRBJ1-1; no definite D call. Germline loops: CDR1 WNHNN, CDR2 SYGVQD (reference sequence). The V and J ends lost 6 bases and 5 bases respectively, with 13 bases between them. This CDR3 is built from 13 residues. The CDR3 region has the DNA TGCGCCAGCAGCCCCCTTGGGAGGACTGAAGCTTTCTTT. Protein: CASSPLGRTEAFF.

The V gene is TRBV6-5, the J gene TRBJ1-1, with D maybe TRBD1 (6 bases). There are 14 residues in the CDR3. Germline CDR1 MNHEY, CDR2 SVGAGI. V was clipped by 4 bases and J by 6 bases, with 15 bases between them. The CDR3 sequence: CASSFTGRGAEAFF. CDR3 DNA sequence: TGTGCCAGCAGTTTTACAGGGAGGGGGGCTGAAGCTTTCTTT.

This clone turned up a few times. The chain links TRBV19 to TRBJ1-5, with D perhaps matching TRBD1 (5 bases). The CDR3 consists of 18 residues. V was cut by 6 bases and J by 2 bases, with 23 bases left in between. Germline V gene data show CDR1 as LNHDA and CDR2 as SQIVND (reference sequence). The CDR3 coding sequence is TGTGCCAGTAGCTCGACTACTATGGGGGGAAGGGGCAATCAGCCCCAGCATTTT. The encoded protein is CASSSTTMGGRGNQPQHF.

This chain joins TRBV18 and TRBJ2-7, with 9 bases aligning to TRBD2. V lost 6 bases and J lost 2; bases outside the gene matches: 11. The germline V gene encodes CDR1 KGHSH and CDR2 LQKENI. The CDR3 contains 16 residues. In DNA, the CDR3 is TGTGCCAGCTCGACGCTCGCTAGCGGGGAGCCCTACGAGCAGTACTTC. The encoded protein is CASSTLASGEPYEQYF.

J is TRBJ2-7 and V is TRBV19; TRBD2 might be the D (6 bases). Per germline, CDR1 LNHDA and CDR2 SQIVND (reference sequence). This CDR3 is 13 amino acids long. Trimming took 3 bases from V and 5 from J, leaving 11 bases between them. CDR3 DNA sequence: TGTGCCAGTAGTATTCTGGGAGGTGACGAGCAGTACTTC. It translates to CASSILGGDEQYF.

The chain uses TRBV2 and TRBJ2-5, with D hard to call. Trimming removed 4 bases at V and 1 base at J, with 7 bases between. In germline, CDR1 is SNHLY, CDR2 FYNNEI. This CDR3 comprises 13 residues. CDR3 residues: CASSVTTQETQYF. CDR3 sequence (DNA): TGTGCCAGCAGTGTTACTACCCAAGAGACCCAGTACTTC.

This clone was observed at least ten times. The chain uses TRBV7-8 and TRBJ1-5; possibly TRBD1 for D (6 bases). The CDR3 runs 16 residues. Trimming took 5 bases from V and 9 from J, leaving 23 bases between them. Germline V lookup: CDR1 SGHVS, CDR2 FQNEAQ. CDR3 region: CASSPTGQGPSRPQHF. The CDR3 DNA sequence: TGTGCCAGCAGCCCGACAGGCCAGGGGCCCTCACGGCCCCAGCATTTT.

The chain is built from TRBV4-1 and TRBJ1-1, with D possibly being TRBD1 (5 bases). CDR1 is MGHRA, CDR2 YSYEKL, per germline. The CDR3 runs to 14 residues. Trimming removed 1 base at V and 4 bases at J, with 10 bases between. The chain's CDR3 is CASSQVGGGTEAFF. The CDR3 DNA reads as TGCGCCAGCAGCCAAGTGGGCGGGGGCACTGAAGCTTTCTTT.